The T cell receptor beta chain under discussion was sequenced for a study of blood T cell repertoires in COVID-19 (dated by TCRdb to 2019 to 2021). Study-level background: Samples covering the acute and convalescent phases of COVID-19 were provided by collaborators in the United States, Italy and Spain. The material from the prospective study consisted of cDNA or gDNA derived from T cells, B-cell-depleted T cells, or PBMCs. The dataset comprised deeply sampled blood TCRbeta repertoires from subjects exposed to, actively infected with, or recovered from COVID-19. A freely available public database, intended as a resource for researchers studying the immune response to SARS-CoV-2, is where the repertoires were released. Samples came from the ongoing ImmuneRACE study (first 160 participants) plus 1,254 subjects from 6 global collaborators. Sample metadata almost always included a de-identified subject ID, COVID-19 status, age in years and sex. HLA class I and class II types, where available, came from metadata supplied by the sample provider rather than from assay-based typing. Summary of the overall study and its limitations: The amount of clinical and demographic metadata varied by source and participant and was provided uncurated.

The immunoSEQ Assay, a bias-controlled multiplex PCR, was used to amplify TCRbeta CDR3 regions from genomic DNA. Turning to the authors' computational methods: The number of nucleated cells in each sample was estimated by amplification of reference gene primers within the assay. To quantify the absolute abundance of each unique TCRbeta CDR3 rearrangement, sequence reads were collapsed and filtered. For each sample, productive Simpson clonality was calculated by taking the square root of Simpson's diversity index across productive rearrangements. TCRdb provides this immuneACCESS table in a form limited to in-frame rearrangements. Some clones are lacking; in checked studies, under half of them reflect an unresolved V gene, and why the rest are absent is not known. D and trimming come from the DNA, and the V and J calls and clone size come from that table. The sample data list about 120,000 clones, and 80% to 90% of these were observed just once. The ten largest make up about 4.1% of the sample.

The collaborating institutions used their own protocols to collect whole blood in K2EDTA tubes. For TCRbeta analysis, collaborator samples were shipped as frozen whole blood, as isolated PBMCs, or as DNA extracted from either sample type. V sheds 5 bases and J sheds 3 bases, leaving 20 bases between their ends. CDR1 and CDR2 were assigned from the germline V gene as SGHVS and FQNEAQ. The CDR3 covers 17 residues, taking in both the cysteine and the phenylalanine. Only CDR3 DNA is held: 51 bases, read in frame from base 1. On this clone itself: The clone's antigen remains unknown. No much larger clone is present one base from it, and per-base qualities are unavailable.

The sequence came from a middle-aged man with acute or convalescent COVID-19. The chain is encoded by TRBV7-8 joined to TRBJ1-3, with the D gene too uncertain to name. Sequencing input: peripheral blood. Here is the DNA: TGTGCCAGCAGCCCCGACAAGGTCCGGGGTTTTGGAAACACCATATATTTT. This encodes CASSPDKVRGFGNTIYF.